This T cell receptor beta chain was identified during a study of CD4 T cells in relation to SARS-CoV-2 and coronaviruses. About this clone: What it recognizes is unknown.

Unexposed donor CD4+ T cells date from about 2011-2018, before the COVID-19 pandemic. Isolation of CD4+ T cells took place after about 9 days in culture. Unexposed-donor CD4+ T cells were probed with SARS-CoV-2 S/N and four cold-coronavirus spikes, cells permitting. CDR1 and CDR2 (germline): SQVTM, ANQGSEA. The V end lost 5 bases, the J end lost 4 bases, and 15 bases lay between the germline ends. The CDR3 has 14 residues. Method: immunoSEQ multiplex PCR; TCRdb's copy keeps in-frame clones and lacks some. The sample contains tens of thousands of clones, about 70% of which appear only once. The sequencing input was CD4+ T cells from PBMCs, cultured in vitro. The chain couples TRBV29-1 to TRBJ1-3; maybe TRBD1 (5 bases). This sequence was found in a human donor in good health. CDR3 in amino acids: CSVTPGSGGNTIYF. CDR3 DNA: TGCAGCGTTACCCCAGGGTCGGGAGGAAACACCATATATTTT.